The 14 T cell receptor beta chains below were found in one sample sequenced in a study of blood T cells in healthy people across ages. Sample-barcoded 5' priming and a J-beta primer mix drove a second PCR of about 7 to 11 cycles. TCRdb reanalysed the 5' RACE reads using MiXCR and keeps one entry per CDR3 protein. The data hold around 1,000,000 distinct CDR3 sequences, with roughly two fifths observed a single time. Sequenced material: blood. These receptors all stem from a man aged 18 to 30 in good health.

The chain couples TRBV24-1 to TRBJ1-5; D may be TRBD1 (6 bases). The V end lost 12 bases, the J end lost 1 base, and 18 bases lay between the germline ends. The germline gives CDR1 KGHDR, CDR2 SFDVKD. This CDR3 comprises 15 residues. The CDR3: CAAQSRTASNQPQHF. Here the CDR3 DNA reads TGTGCCGCGCAATCCCGGACAGCAAGCAATCAGCCCCAGCATTTT.

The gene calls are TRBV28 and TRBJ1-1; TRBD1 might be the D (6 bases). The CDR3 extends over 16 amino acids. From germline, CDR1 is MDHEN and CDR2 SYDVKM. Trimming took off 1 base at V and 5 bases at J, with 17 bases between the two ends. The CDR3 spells CASSLLQQGSRTEAFF. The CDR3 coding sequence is TGTGCCAGCAGTTTATTACAGCAGGGGTCGCGGACTGAAGCTTTCTTT.

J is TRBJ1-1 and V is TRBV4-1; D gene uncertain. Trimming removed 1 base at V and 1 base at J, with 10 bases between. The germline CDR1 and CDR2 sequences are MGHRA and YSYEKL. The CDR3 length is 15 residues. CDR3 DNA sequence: TGCGCCAGCAGCCAAGGACCCGGGAAGAACACTGAAGCTTTCTTT. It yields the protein CASSQGPGKNTEAFF.

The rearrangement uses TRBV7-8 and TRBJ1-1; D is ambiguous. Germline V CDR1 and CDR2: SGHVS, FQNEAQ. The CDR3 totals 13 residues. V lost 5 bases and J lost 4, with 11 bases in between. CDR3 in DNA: TGTGCCAGCAGCACGAGCTGGGTCACTGAAGCTTTCTTT. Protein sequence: CASSTSWVTEAFF.

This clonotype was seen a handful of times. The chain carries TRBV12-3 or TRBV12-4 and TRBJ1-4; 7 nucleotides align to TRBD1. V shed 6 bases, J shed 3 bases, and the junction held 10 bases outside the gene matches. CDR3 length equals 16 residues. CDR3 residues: CASSASQGRPNEKLFF. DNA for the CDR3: TGTGCCAGCAGCGCCTCACAGGGGCGGCCTAATGAAAAACTGTTTTTT.

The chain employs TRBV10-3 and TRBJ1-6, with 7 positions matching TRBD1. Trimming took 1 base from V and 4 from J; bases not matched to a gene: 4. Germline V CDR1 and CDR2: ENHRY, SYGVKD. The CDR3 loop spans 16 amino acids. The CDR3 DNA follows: TGTGCCATCAGTGAGTTTGACAGGGCGTATAATTCACCCCTCCACTTT. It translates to CAISEFDRAYNSPLHF.

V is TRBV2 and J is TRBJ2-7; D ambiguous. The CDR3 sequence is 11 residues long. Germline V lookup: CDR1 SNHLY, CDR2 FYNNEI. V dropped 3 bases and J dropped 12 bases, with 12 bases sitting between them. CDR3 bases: TGTGCCAGCAGTGAGGATAGGGTGGCGTACTTC. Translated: CASSEDRVAYF. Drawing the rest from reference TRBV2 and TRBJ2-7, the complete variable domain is EPEVTQTPSHQVTQMGQEVILRCVPISNHLYFYWYRQILGQKVEFLVSFYNNEISEKSEIFDDQFSVERPDGSNFTLKIRSTKLEDSAMYFCASSEDRVAYFGPGTRLTVT.

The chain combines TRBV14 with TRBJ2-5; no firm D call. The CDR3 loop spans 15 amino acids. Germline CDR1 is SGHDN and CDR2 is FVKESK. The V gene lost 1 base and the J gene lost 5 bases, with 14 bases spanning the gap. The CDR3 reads CASSQVAGNVETQYF. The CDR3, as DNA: TGTGCCAGCAGCCAAGTGGCAGGCAATGTGGAGACCCAGTACTTC.

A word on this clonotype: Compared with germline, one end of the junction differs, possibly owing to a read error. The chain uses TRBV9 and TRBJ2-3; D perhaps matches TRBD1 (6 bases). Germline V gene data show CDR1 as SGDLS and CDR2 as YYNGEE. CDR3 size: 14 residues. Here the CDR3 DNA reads TGTGCCAGCAGCGTCGGGGACAACACAGATACGCGGTATTTT. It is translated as CASSVGDNTDTRYF.

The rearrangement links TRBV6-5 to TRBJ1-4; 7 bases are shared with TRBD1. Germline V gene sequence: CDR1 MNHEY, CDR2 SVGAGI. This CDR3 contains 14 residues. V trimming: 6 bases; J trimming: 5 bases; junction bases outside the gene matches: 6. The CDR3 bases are TGTGCCAGCAGCGGGGGACAGAAGAATGAAAAACTGTTTTTT. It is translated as CASSGGQKNEKLFF.

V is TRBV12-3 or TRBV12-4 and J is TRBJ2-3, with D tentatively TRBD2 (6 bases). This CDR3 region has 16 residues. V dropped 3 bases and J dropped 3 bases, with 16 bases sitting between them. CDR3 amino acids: CASSLEGGFGTDTQYF. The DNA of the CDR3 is TGTGCCAGCAGTTTGGAGGGAGGATTTGGAACAGATACGCAGTATTTT.

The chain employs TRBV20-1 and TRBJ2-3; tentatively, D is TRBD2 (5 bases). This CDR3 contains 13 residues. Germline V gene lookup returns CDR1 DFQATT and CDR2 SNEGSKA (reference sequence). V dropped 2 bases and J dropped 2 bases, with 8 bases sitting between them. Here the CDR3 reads CSARRGITDTQYF. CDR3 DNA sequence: TGCAGTGCTAGACGGGGTATCACAGATACGCAGTATTTT.

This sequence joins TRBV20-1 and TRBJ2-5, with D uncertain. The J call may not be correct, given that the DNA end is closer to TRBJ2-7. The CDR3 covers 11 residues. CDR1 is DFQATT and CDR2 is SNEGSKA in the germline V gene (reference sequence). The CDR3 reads CSAQTSYEQYF. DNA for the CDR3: TGCAGTGCCCAGACTTCCTACGAGCAGTACTTC.

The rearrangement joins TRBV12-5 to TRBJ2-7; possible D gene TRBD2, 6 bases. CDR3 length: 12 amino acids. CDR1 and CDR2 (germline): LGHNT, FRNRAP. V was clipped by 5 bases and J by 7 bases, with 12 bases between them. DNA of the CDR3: TGTGCTAGTGGTCGATTCGCGGGGGAGCAGTACTTC. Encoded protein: CASGRFAGEQYF.